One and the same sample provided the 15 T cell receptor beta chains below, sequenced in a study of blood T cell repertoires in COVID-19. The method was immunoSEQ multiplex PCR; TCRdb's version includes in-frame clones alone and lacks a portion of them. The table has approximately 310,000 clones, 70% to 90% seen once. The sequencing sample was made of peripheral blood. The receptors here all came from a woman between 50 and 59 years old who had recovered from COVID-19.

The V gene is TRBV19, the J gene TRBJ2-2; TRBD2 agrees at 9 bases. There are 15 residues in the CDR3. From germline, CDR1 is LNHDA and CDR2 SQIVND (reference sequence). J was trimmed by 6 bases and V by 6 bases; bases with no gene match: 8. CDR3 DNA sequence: TGTGCCAGTAGGGCGAGCGGGAGGAGTGCCGGGGAGCTGTTTTTT. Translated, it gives CASRASGRSAGELFF. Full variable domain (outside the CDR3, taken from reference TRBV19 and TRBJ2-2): DGGITQSPKYLFRKEGQNVTLSCEQNLNHDAMYWYRQDPGQGLRLIYYSQIVNDFQKGDIAEGYSVSREKKESFPLTVTSAQKNPTAFYLCASRASGRSAGELFFGEGSRLTVL.

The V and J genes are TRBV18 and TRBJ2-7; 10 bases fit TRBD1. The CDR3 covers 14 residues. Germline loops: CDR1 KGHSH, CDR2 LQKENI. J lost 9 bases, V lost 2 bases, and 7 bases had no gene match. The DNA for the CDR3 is TGTGCCAGCTCACCAGGGACAGGGGCACTCGGGCAGTACTTC. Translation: CASSPGTGALGQYF.

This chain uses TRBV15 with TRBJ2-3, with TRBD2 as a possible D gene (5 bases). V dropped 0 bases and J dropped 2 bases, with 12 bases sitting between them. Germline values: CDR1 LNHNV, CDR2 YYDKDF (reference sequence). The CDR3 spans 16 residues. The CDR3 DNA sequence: TGTGCCACCAGCAGAGATTCGAGTAGCGTCACAGATACGCAGTATTTT. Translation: CATSRDSSSVTDTQYF.

The CDR3 sequence: CASSLSTGNSGANVLTF. CDR3 in DNA: TGCGCCAGCAGCCTTTCGACAGGGAACTCTGGGGCCAACGTCCTGACTTTC. V is TRBV4-1 and J is TRBJ2-6, with 7 bases lining up with TRBD1. CDR1 MGHRA and CDR2 YSYEKL come from the germline V gene. V lost 4 bases and J lost 0; bases outside the gene matches: 6. The CDR3 is made up of 17 amino acids.

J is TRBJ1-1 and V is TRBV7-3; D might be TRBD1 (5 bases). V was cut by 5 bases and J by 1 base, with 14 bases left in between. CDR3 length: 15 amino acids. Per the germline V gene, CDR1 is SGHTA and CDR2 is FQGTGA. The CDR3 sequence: CASSPGGRENTEAFF. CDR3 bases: TGTGCCAGCAGCCCCGGTGGCAGGGAGAACACTGAAGCTTTCTTT.

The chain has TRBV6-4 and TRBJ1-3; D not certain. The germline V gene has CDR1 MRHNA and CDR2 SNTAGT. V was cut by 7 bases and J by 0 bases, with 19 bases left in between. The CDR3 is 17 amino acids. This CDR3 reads CASIQVHGVGSGNTIYF. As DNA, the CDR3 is TGTGCCAGCATTCAGGTCCACGGCGTAGGCTCTGGAAACACCATATATTTT.

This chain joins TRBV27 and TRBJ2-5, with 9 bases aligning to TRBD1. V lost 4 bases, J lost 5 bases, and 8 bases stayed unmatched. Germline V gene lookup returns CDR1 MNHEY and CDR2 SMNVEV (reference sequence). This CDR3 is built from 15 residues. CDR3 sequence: CASSSGTGSWETQYF. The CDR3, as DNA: TGTGCCAGCAGTTCCGGGACAGGGTCTTGGGAGACCCAGTACTTC.

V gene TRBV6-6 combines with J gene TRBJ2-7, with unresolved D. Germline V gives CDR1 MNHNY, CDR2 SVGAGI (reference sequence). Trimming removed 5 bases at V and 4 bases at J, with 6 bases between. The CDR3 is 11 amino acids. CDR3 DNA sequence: TGTGCCAGCAGTACCTATTACGAGCAGTACTTC. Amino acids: CASSTYYEQYF.

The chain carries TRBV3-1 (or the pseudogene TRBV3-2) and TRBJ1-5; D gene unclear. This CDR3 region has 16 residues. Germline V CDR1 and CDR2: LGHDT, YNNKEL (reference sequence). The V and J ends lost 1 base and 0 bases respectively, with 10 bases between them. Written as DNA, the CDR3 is TGTGCCAGCAGCCAAGGTGGGCCTTATAGCAATCAGCCCCAGCATTTT. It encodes CASSQGGPYSNQPQHF.

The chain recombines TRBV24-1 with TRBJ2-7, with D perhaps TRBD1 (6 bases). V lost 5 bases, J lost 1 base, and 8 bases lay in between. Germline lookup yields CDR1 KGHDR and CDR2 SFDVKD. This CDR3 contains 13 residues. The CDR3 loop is CATSGGQSYEQYF. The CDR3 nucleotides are TGTGCCACCAGTGGAGGACAGTCCTACGAGCAGTACTTC.

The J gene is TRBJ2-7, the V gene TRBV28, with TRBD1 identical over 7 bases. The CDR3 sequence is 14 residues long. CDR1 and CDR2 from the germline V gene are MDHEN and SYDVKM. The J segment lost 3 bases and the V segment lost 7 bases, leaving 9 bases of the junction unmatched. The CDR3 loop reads CASTWTGLSYEQYF. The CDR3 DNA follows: TGTGCCAGCACCTGGACAGGCCTCAGCTACGAGCAGTACTTC. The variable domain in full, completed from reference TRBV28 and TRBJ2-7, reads DVKVTQSSRYLVKRTGEKVFLECVQDMDHENMFWYRQDPGLGLRLIYFSYDVKMKEKGDIPEGYSVSREKKERFSLILESASTNQTSMYLCASTWTGLSYEQYFGPGTRLTVT.

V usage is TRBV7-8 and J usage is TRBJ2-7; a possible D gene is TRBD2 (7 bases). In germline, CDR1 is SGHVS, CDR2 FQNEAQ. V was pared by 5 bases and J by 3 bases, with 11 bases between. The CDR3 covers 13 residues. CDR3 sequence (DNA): TGTGCCAGCAGCCCGAGGGGGGGCTACGAGCAGTACTTC. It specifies CASSPRGGYEQYF.

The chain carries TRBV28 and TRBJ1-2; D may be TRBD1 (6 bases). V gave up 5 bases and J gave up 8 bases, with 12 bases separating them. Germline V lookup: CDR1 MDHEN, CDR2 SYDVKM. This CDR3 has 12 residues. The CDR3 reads CASSPGRGGYTF. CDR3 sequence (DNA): TGTGCCAGCAGTCCGGGTAGGGGGGGCTACACCTTC.

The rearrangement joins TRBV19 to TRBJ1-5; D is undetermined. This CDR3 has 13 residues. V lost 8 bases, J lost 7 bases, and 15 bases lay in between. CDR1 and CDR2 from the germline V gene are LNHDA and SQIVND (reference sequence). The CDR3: CASQFGVHQPQHF. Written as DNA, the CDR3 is TGTGCCAGTCAGTTCGGGGTCCACCAGCCCCAGCATTTT.

The CDR3 loop is CASSLAAGGTEAFF. DNA for the CDR3: TGCGCCAGCAGCTTGGCCGCAGGGGGCACTGAAGCTTTCTTT. The V and J genes are TRBV5-1 and TRBJ1-1; the match to TRBD1 covers 7 bases. The V gene's germline CDR1 is SGHRS and CDR2 YFSETQ. V gave up 0 bases and J gave up 4 bases; unmatched junction bases: 3. This CDR3 comprises 14 residues.